A single sample gave rise to the 9 T cell receptor beta chains below, sequenced in a study of blood T cell repertoires in COVID-19. Profiling relied on immunoSEQ multiplex PCR, and the TCRdb table lists in-frame clones only, not all of them. The sample shows about 390,000 clones, more than 75% of them seen only once. The source material was peripheral blood. The receptor set was obtained from a woman between 55 and 75 years old with COVID-19, enrolled during active disease.

The gene calls are TRBV19 and TRBJ1-5; D remains ambiguous. Between the trimmed V and J ends, which lost 5 bases and 3 bases, there was a span of 11 bases. This CDR3 spans 14 amino acids. Germline V gene sequence: CDR1 LNHDA, CDR2 SQIVND (reference sequence). The CDR3 here is CASSWQIHNQPQHF. The CDR3 coding sequence is TGTGCCAGTAGTTGGCAGATACACAATCAGCCCCAGCATTTT.

CDR3 loop: CSVDAVNTEAFF. CDR3 nucleotide sequence: TGCAGCGTTGATGCAGTGAACACTGAAGCTTTCTTT. The J gene is TRBJ1-1, the V gene TRBV29-1; the D is unclear. CDR3 size: 12 residues. V lost 3 bases and J lost 0, with 5 bases in between. CDR1 is SQVTM and CDR2 is ANQGSEA in the germline V gene.

The V gene is TRBV11-2, the J gene TRBJ1-1, with unresolved D. The germline gives CDR1 SGHAT, CDR2 FQNNGV. V dropped 0 bases and J dropped 0 bases, with 8 bases sitting between them. The length of the CDR3 is 15 residues. CDR3 amino acids: CASSLEPTVNTEAFF. The CDR3 nucleotides are TGTGCCAGCAGCTTAGAACCCACGGTGAACACTGAAGCTTTCTTT.

This sequence joins TRBV4-1 and TRBJ2-1; 9 bases agree with TRBD2. Germline assignment: CDR1 MGHRA and CDR2 YSYEKL. With V trimmed by 4 bases and J by 10 bases, 11 bases remained unmatched. This CDR3 is built from 15 residues. CDR3: CASSPGIIAGEEQFF. DNA of the CDR3: TGCGCCAGCAGCCCTGGGATTATAGCGGGAGAGGAGCAGTTCTTC.

V and J are TRBV18 and TRBJ1-1; 7 bases fit TRBD1. CDR3 length equals 13 residues. Germline-derived CDR1 and CDR2 are KGHSH and LQKENI. Trimming took 6 bases from V and 7 from J; bases not matched to a gene: 8. The chain's CDR3 is CASSFRGYVEAFF. CDR3 DNA: TGTGCCAGCTCGTTCAGGGGGTACGTTGAAGCTTTCTTT.

V usage is TRBV28 and J usage is TRBJ2-6, with TRBD1 as a possible D gene (5 bases). The germline CDR1 and CDR2 sequences are MDHEN and SYDVKM. The CDR3 is 14 residues long. V was trimmed by 6 bases and J by 0 bases, leaving 6 bases between them. The CDR3 region has the DNA TGTGCCAGCAGGGACATCTCTGGGGCCAACGTCCTGACTTTC. The encoded protein is CASRDISGANVLTF.

The chain couples TRBV2 to TRBJ1-6; the D gene is possibly TRBD1 (5 bases). Trimming left V 4 bases short and J 0 bases short, with 7 bases between. The germline gives CDR1 SNHLY, CDR2 FYNNEI. This CDR3 has 15 amino acids. DNA for the CDR3: TGTGCCAGCAGTGTTGACAGCTCCTATAATTCACCCCTCCACTTT. Protein product: CASSVDSSYNSPLHF.

The chain has TRBV7-8 and TRBJ2-5, with 10 bases lining up with TRBD2. Losses at the gene ends were 1 base for V and 5 bases for J; bases not matched to a gene: 7. Germline assignment: CDR1 SGHVS and CDR2 FQNEAQ. There are 16 residues in the CDR3. The CDR3 nucleotides read TGTGCCAGCAGCTTAGGGGCTAGCGGGGGAGGGGAGACCCAGTACTTC. It codes for CASSLGASGGGETQYF.

The rearrangement joins TRBV6-6 to TRBJ1-1; TRBD1 matches 9 bases. The CDR3 has 16 amino acids. Germline CDR1 and CDR2: MNHNY and SVGAGI (reference sequence). J gave up 7 bases and V 2 bases, and 11 bases lay outside the gene matches. The CDR3 reads CASSYAPGQGHFEAFF. DNA for the CDR3: TGTGCCAGCAGTTACGCTCCGGGACAGGGACATTTTGAAGCTTTCTTT.